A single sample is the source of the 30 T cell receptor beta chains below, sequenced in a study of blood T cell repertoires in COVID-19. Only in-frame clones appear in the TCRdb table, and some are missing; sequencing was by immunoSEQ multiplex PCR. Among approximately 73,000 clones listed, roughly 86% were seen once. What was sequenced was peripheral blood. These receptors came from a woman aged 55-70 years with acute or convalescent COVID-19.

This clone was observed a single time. CDR3 DNA sequence: TGCGCCAGCAGCTCCCCCCCGGGGGGAGACAATGAGCAGTTCTTC. This translates into CASSSPPGGDNEQFF. The chain carries TRBV4-3 and TRBJ2-1, with 7 nucleotides matching TRBD2. This CDR3 has 15 residues. Germline CDR1 LGHNA, CDR2 YSLEER. V dropped 5 bases and J dropped 5; count of bases not matched to a gene: 9.

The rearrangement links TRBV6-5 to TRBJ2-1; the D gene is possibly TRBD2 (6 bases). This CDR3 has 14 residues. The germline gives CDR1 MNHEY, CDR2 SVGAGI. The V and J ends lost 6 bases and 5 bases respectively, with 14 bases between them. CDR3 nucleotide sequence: TGTGCCAGCAGGGGGGGTCTGGGGCACAATGAGCAGTTCTTC. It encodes CASRGGLGHNEQFF.

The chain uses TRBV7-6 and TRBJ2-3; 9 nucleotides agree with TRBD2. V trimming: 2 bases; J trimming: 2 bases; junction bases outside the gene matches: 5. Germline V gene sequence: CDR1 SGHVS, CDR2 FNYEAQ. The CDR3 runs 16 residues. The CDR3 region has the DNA TGTGCCAGCAGCTTAACCGTAGCGGGAGCCACAGATACGCAGTATTTT. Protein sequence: CASSLTVAGATDTQYF.

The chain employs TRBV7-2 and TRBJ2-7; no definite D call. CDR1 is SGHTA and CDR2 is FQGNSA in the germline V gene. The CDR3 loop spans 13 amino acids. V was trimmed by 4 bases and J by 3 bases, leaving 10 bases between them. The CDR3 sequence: CASSSNPGYEQYF. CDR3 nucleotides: TGTGCCAGCAGCTCTAATCCGGGCTACGAGCAGTACTTC.

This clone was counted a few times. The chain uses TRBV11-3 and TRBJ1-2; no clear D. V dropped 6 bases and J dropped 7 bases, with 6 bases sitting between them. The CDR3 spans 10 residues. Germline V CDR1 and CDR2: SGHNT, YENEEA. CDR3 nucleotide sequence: TGTGCCAGCAGTATTATTGGCTACACCTTC. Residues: CASSIIGYTF.

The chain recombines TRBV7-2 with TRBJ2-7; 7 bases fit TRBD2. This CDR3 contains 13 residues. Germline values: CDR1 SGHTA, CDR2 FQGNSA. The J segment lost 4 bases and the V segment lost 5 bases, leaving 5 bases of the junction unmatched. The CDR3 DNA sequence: TGTGCCAGCAGCCCCCCGGGAGGTTACGAGCAGTACTTC. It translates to CASSPPGGYEQYF.

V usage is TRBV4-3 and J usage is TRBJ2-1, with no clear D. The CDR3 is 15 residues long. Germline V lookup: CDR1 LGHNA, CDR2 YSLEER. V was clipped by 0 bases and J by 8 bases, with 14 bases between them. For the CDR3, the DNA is TGCGCCAGCAGCCAAGATTACCTAGGTTACCATGAGCAGTTCTTC. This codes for CASSQDYLGYHEQFF.

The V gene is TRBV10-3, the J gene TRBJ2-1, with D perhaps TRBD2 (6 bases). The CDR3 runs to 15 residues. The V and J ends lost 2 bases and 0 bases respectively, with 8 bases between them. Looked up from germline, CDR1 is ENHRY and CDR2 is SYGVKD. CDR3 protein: CAISETGSSYNEQFF. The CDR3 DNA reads TGTGCCATCAGTGAGACCGGGAGCTCCTACAATGAGCAGTTCTTC.

The CDR3, as DNA: TGTGCCAGCAGTTTTCGCCAGGGGGCTACCGAGCAGTACTTC. Its translation: CASSFRQGATEQYF. V is TRBV27 and J is TRBJ2-7; 8 bases match TRBD1. Germline trimming cut 3 bases from V and 6 bases from J; bases unmatched to any gene: 7. Germline V gene sequence: CDR1 MNHEY, CDR2 SMNVEV (reference sequence). The CDR3 length is 14 residues.

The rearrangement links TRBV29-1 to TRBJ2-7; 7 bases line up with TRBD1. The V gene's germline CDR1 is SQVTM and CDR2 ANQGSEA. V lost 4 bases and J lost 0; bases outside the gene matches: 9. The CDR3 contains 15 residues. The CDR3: CSVVPGTAISYEQYF. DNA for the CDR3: TGCAGCGTTGTCCCCGGGACAGCGATCTCCTACGAGCAGTACTTC.

As DNA, the CDR3 is TGTGCCAGCAGCATGAGGGGCACAGATACGCAGTATTTT. This encodes CASSMRGTDTQYF. The chain has TRBV7-2 and TRBJ2-3; a possible D gene is TRBD2 (5 bases). Germline CDR1 reads SGHTA; CDR2 reads FQGNSA. Trimming pared 5 bases from V and 1 base from J, leaving 7 bases between. The CDR3 covers 13 residues.

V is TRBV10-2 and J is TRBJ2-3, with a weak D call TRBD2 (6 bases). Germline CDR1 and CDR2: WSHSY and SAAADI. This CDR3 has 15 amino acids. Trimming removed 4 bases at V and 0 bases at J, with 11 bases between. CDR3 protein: CASSAGGYSTDTQYF. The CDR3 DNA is TGCGCCAGCAGTGCTGGAGGGTATAGCACAGATACGCAGTATTTT.

This CDR3 reads CASSELGAQPQHF. The CDR3 DNA follows: TGTGCCAGCAGTGAACTGGGGGCTCAGCCCCAGCATTTT. The V call is TRBV2, the J call TRBJ1-5; TRBD1 might be the D (6 bases). CDR1 is SNHLY, CDR2 FYNNEI, per germline. The V end was cut by 2 bases, the J end by 6 bases, with 8 bases between. The CDR3 has 13 residues.

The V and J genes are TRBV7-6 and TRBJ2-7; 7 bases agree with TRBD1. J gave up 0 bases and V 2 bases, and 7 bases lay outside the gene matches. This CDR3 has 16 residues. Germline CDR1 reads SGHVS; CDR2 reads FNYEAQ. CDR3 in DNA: TGTGCCAGCAGCTTAACAGCCCCAGGGGGCTCCTACGAGCAGTACTTC. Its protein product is CASSLTAPGGSYEQYF.

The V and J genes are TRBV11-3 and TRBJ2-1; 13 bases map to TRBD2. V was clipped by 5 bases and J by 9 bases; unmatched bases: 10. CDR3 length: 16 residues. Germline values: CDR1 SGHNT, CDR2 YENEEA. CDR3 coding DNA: TGTGCCAGCAGCCCCGGGACTAGCGGGACCAGGACTGAGCAGTTCTTC. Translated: CASSPGTSGTRTEQFF.

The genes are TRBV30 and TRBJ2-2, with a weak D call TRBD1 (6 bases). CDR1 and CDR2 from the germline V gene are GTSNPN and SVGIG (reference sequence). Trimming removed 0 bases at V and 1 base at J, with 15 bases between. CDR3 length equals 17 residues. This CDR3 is CAWSVQGWGQNTGELFF. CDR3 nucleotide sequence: TGTGCCTGGAGTGTACAGGGATGGGGACAGAACACCGGGGAGCTGTTTTTT.

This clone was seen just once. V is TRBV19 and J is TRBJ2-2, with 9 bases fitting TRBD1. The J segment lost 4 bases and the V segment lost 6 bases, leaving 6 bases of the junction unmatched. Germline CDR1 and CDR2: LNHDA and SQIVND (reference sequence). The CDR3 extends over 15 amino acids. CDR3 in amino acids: CASSLQGAGTGELFF. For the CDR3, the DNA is TGTGCCAGTAGCTTACAGGGGGCGGGCACCGGGGAGCTGTTTTTT. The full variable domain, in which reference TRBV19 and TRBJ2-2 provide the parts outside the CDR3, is DGGITQSPKYLFRKEGQNVTLSCEQNLNHDAMYWYRQDPGQGLRLIYYSQIVNDFQKGDIAEGYSVSREKKESFPLTVTSAQKNPTAFYLCASSLQGAGTGELFFGEGSRLTVL.

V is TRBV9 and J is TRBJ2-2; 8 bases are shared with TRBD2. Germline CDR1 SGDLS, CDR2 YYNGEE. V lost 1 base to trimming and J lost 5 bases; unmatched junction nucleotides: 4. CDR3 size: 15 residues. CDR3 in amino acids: CASSVSAGDTGELFF. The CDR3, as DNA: TGTGCCAGCAGCGTATCAGCGGGAGATACCGGGGAGCTGTTTTTT.

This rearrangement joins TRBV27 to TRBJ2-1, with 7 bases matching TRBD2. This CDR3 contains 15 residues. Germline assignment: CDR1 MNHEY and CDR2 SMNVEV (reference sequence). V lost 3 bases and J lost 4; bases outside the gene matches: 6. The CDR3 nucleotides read TGTGCCAGCAGTTTTCGGCCTAGCGGTTACAATGAGCAGTTCTTC. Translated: CASSFRPSGYNEQFF.

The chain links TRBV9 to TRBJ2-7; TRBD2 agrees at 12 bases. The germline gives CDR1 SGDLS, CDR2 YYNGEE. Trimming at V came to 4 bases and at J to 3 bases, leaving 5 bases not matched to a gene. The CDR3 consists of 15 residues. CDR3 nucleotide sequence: TGTGCCAGCAGCCCCCAGGGACTAGCGGGCTACGAGCAGTACTTC. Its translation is CASSPQGLAGYEQYF.

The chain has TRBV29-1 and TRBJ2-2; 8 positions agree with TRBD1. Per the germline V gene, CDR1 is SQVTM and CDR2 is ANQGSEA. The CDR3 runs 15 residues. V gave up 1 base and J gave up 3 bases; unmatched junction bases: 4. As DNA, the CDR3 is TGCAGCGTTGAAGGGACAGGGTATGACACCGGGGAGCTGTTTTTT. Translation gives CSVEGTGYDTGELFF.

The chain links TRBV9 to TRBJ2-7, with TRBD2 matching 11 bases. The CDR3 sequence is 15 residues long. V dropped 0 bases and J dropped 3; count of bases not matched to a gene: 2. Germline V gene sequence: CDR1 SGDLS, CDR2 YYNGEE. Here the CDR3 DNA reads TGTGCCAGCAGCGTAGCTAGCGGGGGGATCTACGAGCAGTACTTC. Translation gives CASSVASGGIYEQYF.

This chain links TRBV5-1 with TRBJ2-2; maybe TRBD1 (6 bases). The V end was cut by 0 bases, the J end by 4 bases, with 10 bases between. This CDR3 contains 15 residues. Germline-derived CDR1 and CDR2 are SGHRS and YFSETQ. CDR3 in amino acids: CASSLDRVATGELFF. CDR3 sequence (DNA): TGCGCCAGCAGCTTGGACAGGGTTGCCACCGGGGAGCTGTTTTTT. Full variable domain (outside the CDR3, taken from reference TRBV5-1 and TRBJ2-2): KAGVTQTPRYLIKTRGQQVTLSCSPISGHRSVSWYQQTPGQGLQFLFEYFSETQRNKGNFPGRFSGRQFSNSRSEMNVSTLELGDSALYLCASSLDRVATGELFFGEGSRLTVL.

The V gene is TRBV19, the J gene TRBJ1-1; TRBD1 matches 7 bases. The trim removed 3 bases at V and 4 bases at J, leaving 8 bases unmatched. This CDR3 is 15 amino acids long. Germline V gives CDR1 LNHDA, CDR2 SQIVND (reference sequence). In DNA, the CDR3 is TGTGCCAGTAGTATTTGGAAGGGGGCAGGCACTGAAGCTTTCTTT. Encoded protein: CASSIWKGAGTEAFF.

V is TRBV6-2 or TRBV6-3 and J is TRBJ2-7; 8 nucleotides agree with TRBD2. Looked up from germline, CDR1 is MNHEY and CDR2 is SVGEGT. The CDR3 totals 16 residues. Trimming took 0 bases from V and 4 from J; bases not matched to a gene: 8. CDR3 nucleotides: TGTGCCAGCAGTTACTCGAAGGGCGGGGGGATGTACGAGCAGTACTTC. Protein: CASSYSKGGGMYEQYF.

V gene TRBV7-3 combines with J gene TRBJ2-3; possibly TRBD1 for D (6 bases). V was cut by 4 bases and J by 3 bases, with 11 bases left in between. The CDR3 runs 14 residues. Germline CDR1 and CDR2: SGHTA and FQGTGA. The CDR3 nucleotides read TGTGCCAGCAGCTCACAGGGTGGTACAGATACGCAGTATTTT. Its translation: CASSSQGGTDTQYF.

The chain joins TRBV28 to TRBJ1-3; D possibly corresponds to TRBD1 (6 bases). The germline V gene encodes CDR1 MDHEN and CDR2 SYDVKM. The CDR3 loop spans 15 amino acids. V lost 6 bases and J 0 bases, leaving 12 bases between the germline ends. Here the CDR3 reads CASRFTGNSGNTIYF. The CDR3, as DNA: TGTGCCAGCAGGTTTACAGGGAACTCTGGAAACACCATATATTTT.

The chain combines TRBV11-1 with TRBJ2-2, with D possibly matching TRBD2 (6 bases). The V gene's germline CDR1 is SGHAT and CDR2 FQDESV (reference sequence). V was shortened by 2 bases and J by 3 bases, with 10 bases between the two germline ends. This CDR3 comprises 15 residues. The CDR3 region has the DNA TGTGCCAGCAGCTTAAGGAGGGTTGACACCGGGGAGCTGTTTTTT. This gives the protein CASSLRRVDTGELFF.

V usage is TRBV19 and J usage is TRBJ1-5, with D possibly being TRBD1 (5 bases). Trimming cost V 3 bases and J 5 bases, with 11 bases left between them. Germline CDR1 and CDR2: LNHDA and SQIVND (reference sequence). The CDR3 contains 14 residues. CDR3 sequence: CASSIGAGHQPQHF. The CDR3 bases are TGTGCCAGTAGTATTGGGGCAGGGCATCAGCCCCAGCATTTT.

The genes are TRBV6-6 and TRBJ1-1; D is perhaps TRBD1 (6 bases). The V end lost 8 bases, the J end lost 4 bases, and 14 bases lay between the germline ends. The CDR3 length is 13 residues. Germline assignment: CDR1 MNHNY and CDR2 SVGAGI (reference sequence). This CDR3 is CASCRQAGTEAFF. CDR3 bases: TGTGCCAGCTGTAGACAGGCGGGCACTGAAGCTTTCTTT.